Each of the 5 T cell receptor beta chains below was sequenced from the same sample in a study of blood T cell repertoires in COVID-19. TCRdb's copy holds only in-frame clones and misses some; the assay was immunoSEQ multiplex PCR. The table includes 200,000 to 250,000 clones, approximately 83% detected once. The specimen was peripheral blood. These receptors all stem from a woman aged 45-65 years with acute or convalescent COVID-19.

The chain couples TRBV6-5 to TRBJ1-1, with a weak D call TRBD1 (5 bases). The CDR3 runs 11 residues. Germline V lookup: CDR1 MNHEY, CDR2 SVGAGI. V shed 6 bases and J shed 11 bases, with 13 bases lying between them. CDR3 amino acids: CASRRTGDAFF. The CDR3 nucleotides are TGTGCCAGCAGGCGAACAGGAGACGCTTTCTTT.

CDR3 coding DNA: TGTGCCAGCAGCGCGGTGGGGGGGCCCACTGAAGCTTTCTTT. Amino acids: CASSAVGGPTEAFF. V gene TRBV9 combines with J gene TRBJ1-1; D may be TRBD1 (6 bases). Germline-derived CDR1 and CDR2 are SGDLS and YYNGEE. Trimming took off 3 bases at V and 4 bases at J, with 13 bases between the two ends. This CDR3 region has 14 residues.

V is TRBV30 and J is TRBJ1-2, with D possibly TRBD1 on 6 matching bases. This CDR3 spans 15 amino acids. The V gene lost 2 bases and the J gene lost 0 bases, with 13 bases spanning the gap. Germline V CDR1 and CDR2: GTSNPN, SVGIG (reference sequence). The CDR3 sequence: CAWSRGGLTNYGYTF. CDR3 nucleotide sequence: TGTGCCTGGAGTCGGGGGGGCCTTACTAACTATGGCTACACCTTC.

CDR3 region: CASSPGPGQEANYGYTF. DNA for the CDR3: TGCGCCAGCAGCCCGGGACCGGGACAGGAAGCTAACTATGGCTACACCTTC. J is TRBJ1-2 and V is TRBV5-1; 8 bases are shared with TRBD1. This CDR3 is 17 amino acids long. Trimming took 4 bases from V and 0 from J; bases not matched to a gene: 11. The germline gives CDR1 SGHRS, CDR2 YFSETQ.

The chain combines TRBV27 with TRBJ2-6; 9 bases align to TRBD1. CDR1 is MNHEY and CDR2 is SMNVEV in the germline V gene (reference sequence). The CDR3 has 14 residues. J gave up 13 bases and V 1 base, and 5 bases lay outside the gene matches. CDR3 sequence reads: CASSLLQGAGVLTF. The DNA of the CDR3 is TGTGCCAGCAGTTTATTACAGGGGGCCGGGGTCCTGACTTTC.